This TCR beta chain was observed in a study of blood T cell repertoires in COVID-19. Study-wide background: Spain, Italy and the United States supplied samples that represented acute and convalescent COVID-19. PBMCs, B-cell-depleted T cells, or T cells were the source of the cDNA or gDNA that made up the material.

The germline CDR1 and CDR2 sequences are ENHRY and SYGVKD. The CDR3 is 13 residues long. J gave up 5 bases and V 9 bases, and 8 bases lay outside the gene matches. Per the authors' pipeline: Scientists estimated how many nucleated cells there were by amplifying reference gene primers. Only in-frame clones appear in the TCRdb table, and some are missing; sequencing was by immunoSEQ multiplex PCR. The V and J calls and clone size were taken over from that table, and D and trimming were inferred from the DNA. The sample has 210,000 or so clones, roughly nine tenths seen once. This clonotype originated in a woman between 45 and 60 years old with acute or convalescent COVID-19. The sample taken for sequencing was peripheral blood. The chain has TRBV10-3 and TRBJ1-2; 8 bases map to TRBD1. CDR3 sequence (DNA): TGTGCCATGGAAGGACAGGGTGGTTATGGCTACACCTTC. Translation gives CAMEGQGGYGYTF.